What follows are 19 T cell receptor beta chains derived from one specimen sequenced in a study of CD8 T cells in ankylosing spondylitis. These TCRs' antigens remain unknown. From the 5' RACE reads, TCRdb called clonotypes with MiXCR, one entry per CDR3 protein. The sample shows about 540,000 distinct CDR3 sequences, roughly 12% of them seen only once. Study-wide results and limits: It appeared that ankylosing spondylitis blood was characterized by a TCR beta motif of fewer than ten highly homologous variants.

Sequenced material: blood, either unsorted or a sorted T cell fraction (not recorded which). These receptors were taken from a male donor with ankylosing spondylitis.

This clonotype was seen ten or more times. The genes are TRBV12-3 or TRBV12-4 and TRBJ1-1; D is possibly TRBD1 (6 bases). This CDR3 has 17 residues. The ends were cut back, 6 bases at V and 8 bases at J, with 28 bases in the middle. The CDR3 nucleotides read TGTGCCAGCAGACGATATGATCCCTCGGGGGCCTGGGGGGAAGCTTTCTTT. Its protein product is CASRRYDPSGAWGEAFF.

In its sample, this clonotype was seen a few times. The CDR3 DNA reads as TGTGCCAGCAGCCCCCGCCTTGAAAGCACAGATACGCAGTATTTT. It encodes CASSPRLESTDTQYF. The chain joins TRBV7-9 to TRBJ2-3; no reliable D call. This CDR3 is built from 15 residues. Trimming shortened V by 5 bases and J by 0 bases, and 12 bases separated the two germline ends. In germline, CDR1 is SEHNR, CDR2 FQNEAQ (reference sequence).

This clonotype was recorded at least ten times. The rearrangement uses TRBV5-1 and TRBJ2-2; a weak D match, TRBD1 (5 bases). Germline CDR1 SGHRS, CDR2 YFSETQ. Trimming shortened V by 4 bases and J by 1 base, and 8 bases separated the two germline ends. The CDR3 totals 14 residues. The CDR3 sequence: CASSQTVNTGELFF. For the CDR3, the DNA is TGCGCCAGCAGCCAGACAGTGAACACCGGGGAGCTGTTTTTT.

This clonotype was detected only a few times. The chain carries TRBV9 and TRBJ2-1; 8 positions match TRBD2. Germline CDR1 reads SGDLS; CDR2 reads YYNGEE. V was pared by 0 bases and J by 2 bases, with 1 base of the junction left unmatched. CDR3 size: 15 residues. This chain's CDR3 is CASSVGAGAYNEQFF. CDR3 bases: TGTGCCAGCAGCGTAGGAGCGGGGGCCTACAATGAGCAGTTCTTC.

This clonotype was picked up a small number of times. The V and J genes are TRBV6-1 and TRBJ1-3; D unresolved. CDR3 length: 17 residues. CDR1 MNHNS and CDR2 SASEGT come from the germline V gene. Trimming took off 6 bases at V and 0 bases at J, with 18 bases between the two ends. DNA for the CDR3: TGTGCCAGCAGCAGTTCCCTTTTGTGGTACTCTGGAAACACCATATATTTT. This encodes CASSSSLLWYSGNTIYF.

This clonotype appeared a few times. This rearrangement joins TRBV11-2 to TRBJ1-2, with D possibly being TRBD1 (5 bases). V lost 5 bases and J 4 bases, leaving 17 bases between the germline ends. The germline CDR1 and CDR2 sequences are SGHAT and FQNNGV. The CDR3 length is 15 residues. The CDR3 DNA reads TGTGCCAGCAGCCCCAGGGAGGGAACCTCCTATGGCTACACCTTC. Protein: CASSPREGTSYGYTF.

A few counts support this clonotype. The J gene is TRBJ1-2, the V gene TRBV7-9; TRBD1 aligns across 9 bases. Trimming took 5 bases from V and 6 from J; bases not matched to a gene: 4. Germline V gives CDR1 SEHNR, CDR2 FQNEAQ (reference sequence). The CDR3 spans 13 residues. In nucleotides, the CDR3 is TGTGCCAGCAGCGGACAGGGGCCGGATGGCTACACCTTC. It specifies CASSGQGPDGYTF.

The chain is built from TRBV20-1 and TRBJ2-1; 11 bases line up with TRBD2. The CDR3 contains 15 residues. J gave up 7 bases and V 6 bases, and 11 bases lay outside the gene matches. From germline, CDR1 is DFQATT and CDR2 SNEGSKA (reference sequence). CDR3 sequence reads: CSAPTSGTGGNEQFF. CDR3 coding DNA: TGCAGTGCGCCGACTAGCGGGACGGGTGGGAATGAGCAGTTCTTC.

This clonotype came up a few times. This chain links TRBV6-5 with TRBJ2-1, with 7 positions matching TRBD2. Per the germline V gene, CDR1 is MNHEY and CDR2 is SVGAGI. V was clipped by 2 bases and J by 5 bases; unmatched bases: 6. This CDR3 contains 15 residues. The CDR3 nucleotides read TGTGCCAGCAGTTACACGTCTAGCGGTAACAATGAGCAGTTCTTC. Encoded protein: CASSYTSSGNNEQFF.

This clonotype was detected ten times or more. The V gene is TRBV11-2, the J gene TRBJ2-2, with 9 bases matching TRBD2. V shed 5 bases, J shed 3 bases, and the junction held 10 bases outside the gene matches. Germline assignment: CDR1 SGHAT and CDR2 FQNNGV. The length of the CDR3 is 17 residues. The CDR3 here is CASSVSGGIRDTGELFF. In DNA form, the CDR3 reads TGTGCCAGCAGCGTCAGCGGGGGGATCCGGGACACCGGGGAGCTGTTTTTT.

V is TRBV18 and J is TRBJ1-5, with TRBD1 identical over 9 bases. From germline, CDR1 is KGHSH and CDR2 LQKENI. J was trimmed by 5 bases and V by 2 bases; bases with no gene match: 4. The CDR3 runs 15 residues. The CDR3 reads CASSPERDRDQPQHF. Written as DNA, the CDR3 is TGTGCCAGCTCACCAGAACGGGACAGGGATCAGCCCCAGCATTTT.

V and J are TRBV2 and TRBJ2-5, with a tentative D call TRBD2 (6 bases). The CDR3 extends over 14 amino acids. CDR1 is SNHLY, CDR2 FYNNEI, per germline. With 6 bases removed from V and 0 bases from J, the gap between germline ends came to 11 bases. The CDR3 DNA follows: TGTGCCAGCAGATTAGCGGCCTACCAAGAGACCCAGTACTTC. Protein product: CASRLAAYQETQYF.

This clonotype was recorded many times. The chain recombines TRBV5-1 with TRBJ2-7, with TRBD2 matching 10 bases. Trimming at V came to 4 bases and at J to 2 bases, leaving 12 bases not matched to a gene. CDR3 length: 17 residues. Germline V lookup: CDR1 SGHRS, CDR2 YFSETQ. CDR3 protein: CASSRDASGSGTYEQYV. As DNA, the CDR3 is TGCGCCAGCAGCCGGGACGCTAGCGGGAGTGGTACCTACGAGCAGTACGTC.

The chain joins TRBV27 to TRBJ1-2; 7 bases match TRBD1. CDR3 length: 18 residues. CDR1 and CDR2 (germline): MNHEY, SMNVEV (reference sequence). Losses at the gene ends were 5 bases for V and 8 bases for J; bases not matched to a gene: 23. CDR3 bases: TGTGCCAGCAGTCCCAACTACAGGGGTCACGATTCCCGGGGGGGCTACACCTTC. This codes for CASSPNYRGHDSRGGYTF.

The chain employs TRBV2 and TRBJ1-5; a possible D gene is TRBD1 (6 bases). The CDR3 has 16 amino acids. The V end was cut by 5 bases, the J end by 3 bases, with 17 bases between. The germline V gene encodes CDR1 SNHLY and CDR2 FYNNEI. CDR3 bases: TGTGCCAGCAGTCCGCTAGTACAGGGACCCAATCAGCCCCAGCATTTT. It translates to CASSPLVQGPNQPQHF.

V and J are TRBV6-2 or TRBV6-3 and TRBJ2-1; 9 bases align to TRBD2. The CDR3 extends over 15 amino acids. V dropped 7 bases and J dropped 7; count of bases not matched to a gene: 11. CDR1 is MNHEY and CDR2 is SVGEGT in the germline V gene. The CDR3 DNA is TGTGCCAGCACCCTCCTGACTAGCGGTAAAAATGAGCAGTTCTTC. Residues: CASTLLTSGKNEQFF.

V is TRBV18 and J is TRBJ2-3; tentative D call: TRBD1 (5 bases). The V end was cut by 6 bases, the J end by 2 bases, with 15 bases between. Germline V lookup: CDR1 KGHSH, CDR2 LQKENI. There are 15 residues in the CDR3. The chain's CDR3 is CASSDTGLDTDTQYF. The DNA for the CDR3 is TGTGCCAGCTCGGATACAGGTTTAGACACAGATACGCAGTATTTT. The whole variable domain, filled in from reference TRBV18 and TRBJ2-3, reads NAGVMQNPRHLVRRRGQEARLRCSPMKGHSHVYWYRQLPEEGLKFMVYLQKENIIDESGMPKERFSAEFPKEGPSILRIQQVVRGDSAAYFCASSDTGLDTDTQYFGPGTRLTVL.

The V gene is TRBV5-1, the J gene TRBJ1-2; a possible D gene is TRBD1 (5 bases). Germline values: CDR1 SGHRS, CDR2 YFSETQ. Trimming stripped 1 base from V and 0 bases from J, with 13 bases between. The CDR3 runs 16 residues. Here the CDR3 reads CASSLTGQTSNYGYTF. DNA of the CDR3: TGCGCCAGCAGCTTGACAGGACAAACCTCTAACTATGGCTACACCTTC.

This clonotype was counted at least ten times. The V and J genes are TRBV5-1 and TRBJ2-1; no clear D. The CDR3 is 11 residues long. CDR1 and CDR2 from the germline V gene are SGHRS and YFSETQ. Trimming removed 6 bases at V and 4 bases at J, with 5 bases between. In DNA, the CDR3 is TGCGCCAGCACGGAGTACAATGAGCAGTTCTTC. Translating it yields CASTEYNEQFF. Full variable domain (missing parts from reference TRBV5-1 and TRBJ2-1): KAGVTQTPRYLIKTRGQQVTLSCSPISGHRSVSWYQQTPGQGLQFLFEYFSETQRNKGNFPGRFSGRQFSNSRSEMNVSTLELGDSALYLCASTEYNEQFFGPGTRLTVL.